This T cell receptor (beta chain) was sequenced for a study of shared clonotypes between healthy human individuals. Donors were Caucasian adults residing in Nashville, Tennessee, USA. The CDR3 has 16 amino acids. Trimming took 0 bases from V and 4 from J, leaving 16 bases between them. Looked up from germline, CDR1 is LGHNA and CDR2 is YNFKEQ. The authors distributed each subset's genomic DNA evenly over several immunoSEQ plates. Spread over ten immunoSEQ deep assay plates, unsorted PBMC DNA underwent sequencing. Produced via immunoSEQ multiplex PCR; TCRdb's table is partial and in-frame only. The table includes roughly 500,000 clones, roughly 77% detected once.

This sequence was found in a woman aged 40 to 50 in good health. Some clones in this sample may be carry-over from other donors' samples. This chain joins TRBV4-2 and TRBJ2-7; tentative D call: TRBD2 (5 bases). The sequencing sample was made of PBMCs. The CDR3 coding sequence is TGTGCCAGCAGCCAAGATTGGAGCGGAGAAGGATACGAGCAGTACTTC. Translating gives CASSQDWSGEGYEQYF.